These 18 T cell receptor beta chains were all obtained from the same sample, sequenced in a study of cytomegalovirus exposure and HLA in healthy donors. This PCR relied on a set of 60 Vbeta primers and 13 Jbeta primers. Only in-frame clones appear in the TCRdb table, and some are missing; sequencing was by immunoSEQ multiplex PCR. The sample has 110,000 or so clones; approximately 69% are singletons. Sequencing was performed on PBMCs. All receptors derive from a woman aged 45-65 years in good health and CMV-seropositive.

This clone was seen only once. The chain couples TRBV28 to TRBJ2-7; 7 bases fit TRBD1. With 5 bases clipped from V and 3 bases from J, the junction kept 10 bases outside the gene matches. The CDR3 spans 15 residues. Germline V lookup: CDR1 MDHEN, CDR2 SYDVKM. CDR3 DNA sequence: TGTGCCAGCAGTCCTTCGGACAGGCCTCGCTACGAGCAGTACTTC. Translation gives CASSPSDRPRYEQYF.

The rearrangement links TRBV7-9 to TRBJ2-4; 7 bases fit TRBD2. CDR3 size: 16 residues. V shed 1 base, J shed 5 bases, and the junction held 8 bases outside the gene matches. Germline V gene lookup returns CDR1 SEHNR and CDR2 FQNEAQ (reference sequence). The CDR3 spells CASSLGSSSGENIQYF. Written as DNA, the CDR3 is TGTGCCAGCAGCTTAGGGTCCTCTAGCGGAGAAAACATTCAGTACTTC.

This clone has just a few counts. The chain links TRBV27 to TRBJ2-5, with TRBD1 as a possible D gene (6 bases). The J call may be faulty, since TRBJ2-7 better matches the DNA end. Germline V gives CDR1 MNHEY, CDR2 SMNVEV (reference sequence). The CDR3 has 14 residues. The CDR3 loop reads CASSPTGSSYEQYF. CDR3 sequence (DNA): TGTGCCAGCAGTCCCACAGGGTCCTCCTACGAGCAGTACTTC.

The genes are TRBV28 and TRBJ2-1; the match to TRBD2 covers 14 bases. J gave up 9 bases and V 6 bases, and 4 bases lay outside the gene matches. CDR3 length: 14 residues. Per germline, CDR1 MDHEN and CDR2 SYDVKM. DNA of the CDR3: TGTGCCAGCAGCCGACTAGCGGGAGGGGGTGAGCAGTTCTTC. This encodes CASSRLAGGGEQFF.

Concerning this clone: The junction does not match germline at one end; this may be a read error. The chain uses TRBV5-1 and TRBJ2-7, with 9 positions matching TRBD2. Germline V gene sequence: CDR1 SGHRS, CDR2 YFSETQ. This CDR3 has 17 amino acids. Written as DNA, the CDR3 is TGCGCCAGCAGCTTGGCTCCTATAGCGGGGGCCGCTTACGGGCAGTACTTC. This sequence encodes CASSLAPIAGAAYGQYF.

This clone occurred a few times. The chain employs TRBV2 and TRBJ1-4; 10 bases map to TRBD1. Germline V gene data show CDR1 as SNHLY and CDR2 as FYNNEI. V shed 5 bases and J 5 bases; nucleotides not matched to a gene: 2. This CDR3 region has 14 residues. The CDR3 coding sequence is TGTGCCAGCAGTTTGACAGGGGGCAATGAAAAACTGTTTTTT. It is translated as CASSLTGGNEKLFF.

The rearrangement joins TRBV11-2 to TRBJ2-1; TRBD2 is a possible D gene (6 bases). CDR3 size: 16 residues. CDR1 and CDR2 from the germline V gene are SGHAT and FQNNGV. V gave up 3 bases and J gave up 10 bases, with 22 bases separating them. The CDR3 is CASSFLTGRTTNEQFF. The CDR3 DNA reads TGTGCCAGCAGCTTCCTGACTGGAAGGACTACAAACGAGCAGTTCTTC. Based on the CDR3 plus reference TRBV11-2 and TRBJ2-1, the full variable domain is EAGVAQSPRYKIIEKRQSVAFWCNPISGHATLYWYQQILGQGPKLLIQFQNNGVVDDSQLPKDRFSAERLKGVDSTLKIQPAKLEDSAVYLCASSFLTGRTTNEQFFGPGTRLTVL.

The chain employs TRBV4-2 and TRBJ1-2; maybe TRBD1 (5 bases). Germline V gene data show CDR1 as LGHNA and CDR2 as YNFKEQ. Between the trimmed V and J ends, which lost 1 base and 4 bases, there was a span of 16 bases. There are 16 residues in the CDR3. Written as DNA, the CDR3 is TGTGCCAGCAGCCAAGTTTCATCACAGGCGATCTATGGCTACACCTTC. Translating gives CASSQVSSQAIYGYTF.

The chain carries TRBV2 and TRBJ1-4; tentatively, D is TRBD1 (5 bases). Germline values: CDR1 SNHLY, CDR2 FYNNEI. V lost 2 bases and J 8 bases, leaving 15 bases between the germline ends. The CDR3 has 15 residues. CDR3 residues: CASSERRLRGEKLFF. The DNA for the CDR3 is TGTGCCAGCAGTGAACGTAGGCTCCGGGGGGAAAAACTGTTTTTT.

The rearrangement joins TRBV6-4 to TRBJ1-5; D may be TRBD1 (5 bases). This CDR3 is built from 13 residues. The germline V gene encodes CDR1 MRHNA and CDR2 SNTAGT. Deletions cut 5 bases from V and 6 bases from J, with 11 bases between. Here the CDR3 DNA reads TGTGCCAGCAGTCCGGGGGTAGGTCAGCCCCAGCATTTT. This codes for CASSPGVGQPQHF.

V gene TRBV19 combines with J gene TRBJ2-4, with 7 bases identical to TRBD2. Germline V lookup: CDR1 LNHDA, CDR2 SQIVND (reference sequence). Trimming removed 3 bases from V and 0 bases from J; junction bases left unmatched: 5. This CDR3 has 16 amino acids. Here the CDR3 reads CASSIPGGLAKNIQYF. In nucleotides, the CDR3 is TGTGCCAGTAGTATTCCGGGGGGTCTAGCCAAAAACATTCAGTACTTC.

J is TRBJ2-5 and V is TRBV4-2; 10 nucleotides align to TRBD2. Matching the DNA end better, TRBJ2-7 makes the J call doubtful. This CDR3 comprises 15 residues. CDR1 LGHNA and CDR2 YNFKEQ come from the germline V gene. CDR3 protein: CASSYGLADPFEQYF. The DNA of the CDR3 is TGTGCCAGCAGCTACGGACTAGCGGACCCCTTCGAGCAGTACTTC.

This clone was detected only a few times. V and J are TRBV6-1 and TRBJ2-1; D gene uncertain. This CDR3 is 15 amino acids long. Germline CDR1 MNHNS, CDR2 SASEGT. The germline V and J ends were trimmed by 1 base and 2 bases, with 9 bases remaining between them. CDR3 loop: CASSEGAITYNEQFF. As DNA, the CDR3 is TGTGCCAGCAGTGAAGGGGCGATAACCTACAATGAGCAGTTCTTC.

CDR3 coding DNA: TGTGCCAGCTCACCCACAAGGGGAGAGCAGTACTTC. This translates into CASSPTRGEQYF. This chain uses TRBV18 with TRBJ2-7; tentative D call: TRBD1 (5 bases). Germline V lookup: CDR1 KGHSH, CDR2 LQKENI. With 3 bases removed from V and 7 bases from J, the gap between germline ends came to 10 bases. The CDR3 is 12 residues long.

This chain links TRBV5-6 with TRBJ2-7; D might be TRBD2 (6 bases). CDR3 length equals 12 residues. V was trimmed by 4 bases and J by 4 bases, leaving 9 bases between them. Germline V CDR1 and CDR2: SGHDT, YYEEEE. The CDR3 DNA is TGTGCCAGCAGCCACCGGGGGTACGAGCAGTACTTC. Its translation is CASSHRGYEQYF. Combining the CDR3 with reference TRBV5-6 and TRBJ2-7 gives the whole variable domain DAGVTQSPTHLIKTRGQQVTLRCSPKSGHDTVSWYQQALGQGPQFIFQYYEEEERQRGNFPDRFSGHQFPNYSSELNVNALLLGDSALYLCASSHRGYEQYFGPGTRLTVT.

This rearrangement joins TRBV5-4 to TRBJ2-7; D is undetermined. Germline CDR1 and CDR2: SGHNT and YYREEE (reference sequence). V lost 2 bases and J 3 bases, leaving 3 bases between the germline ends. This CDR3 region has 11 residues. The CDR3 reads CASSFIYEQYF. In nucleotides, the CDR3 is TGTGCCAGCAGCTTTATCTACGAGCAGTACTTC.

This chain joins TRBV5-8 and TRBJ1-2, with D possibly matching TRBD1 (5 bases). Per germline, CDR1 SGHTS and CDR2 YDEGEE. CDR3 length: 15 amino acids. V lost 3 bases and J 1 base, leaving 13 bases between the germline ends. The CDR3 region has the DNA TGTGCCAGCAGCTCCGGGACTCATTTTAACTATGGCTACACCTTC. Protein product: CASSSGTHFNYGYTF.

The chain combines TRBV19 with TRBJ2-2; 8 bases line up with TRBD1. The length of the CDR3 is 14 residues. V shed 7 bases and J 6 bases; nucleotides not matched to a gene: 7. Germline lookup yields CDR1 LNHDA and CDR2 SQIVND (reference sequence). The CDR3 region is CASMTQGGAGELFF. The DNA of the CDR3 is TGTGCCAGTATGACACAGGGGGGAGCCGGGGAGCTGTTTTTT.